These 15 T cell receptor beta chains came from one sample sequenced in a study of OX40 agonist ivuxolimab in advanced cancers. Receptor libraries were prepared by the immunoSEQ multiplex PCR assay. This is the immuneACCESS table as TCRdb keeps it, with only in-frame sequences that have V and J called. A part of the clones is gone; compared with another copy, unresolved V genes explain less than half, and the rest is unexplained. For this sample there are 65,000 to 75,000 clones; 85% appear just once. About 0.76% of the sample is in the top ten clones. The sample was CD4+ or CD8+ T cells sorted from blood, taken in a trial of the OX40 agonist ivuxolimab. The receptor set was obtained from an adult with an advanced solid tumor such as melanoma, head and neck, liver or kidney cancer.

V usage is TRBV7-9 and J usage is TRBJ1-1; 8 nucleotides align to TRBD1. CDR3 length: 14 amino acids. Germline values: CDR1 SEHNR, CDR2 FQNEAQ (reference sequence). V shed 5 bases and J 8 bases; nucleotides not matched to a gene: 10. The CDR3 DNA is TGTGCCAGCAGCCGCACCCTGGGACAGGCCGAAGCTTTCTTT. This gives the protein CASSRTLGQAEAFF.

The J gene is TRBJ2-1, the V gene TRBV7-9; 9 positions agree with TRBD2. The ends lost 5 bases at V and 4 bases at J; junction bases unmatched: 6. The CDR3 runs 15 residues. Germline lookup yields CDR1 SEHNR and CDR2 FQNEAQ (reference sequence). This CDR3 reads CASSAGLATYNEQFF. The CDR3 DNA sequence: TGTGCCAGCAGCGCTGGACTAGCGACTTACAATGAGCAGTTCTTC.

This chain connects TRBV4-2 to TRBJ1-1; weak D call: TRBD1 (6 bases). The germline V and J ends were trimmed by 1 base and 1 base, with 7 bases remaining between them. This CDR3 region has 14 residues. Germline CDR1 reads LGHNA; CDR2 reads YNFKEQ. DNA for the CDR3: TGTGCCAGCAGCCAAGGGGACAAGAACACTGAAGCTTTCTTT. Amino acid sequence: CASSQGDKNTEAFF.

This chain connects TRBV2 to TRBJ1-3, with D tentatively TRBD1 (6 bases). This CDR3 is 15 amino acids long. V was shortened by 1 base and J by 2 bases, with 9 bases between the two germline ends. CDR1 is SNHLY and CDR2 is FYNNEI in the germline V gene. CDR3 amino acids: CASSEEGGAGNTIYF. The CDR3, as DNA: TGTGCCAGCAGTGAAGAGGGGGGAGCTGGAAACACCATATATTTT.

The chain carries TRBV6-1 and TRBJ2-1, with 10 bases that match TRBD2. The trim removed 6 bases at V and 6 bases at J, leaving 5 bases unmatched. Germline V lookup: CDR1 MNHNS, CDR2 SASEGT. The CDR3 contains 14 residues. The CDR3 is CASRSGGAGNEQFF. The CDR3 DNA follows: TGTGCCAGCAGAAGCGGGGGGGCCGGCAATGAGCAGTTCTTC.

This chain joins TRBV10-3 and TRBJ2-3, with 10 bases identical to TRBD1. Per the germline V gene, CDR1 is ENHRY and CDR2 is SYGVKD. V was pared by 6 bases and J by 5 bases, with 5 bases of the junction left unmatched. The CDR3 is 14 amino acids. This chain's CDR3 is CAIREGTGVDTQYF. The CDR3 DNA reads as TGTGCCATCAGAGAAGGGACAGGGGTAGATACGCAGTATTTT.

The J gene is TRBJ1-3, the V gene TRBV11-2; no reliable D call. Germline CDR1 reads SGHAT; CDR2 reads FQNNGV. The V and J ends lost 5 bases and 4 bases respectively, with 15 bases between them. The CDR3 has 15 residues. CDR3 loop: CASSTITDSGNTIYF. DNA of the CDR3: TGTGCCAGCAGCACCATAACGGACTCCGGAAACACCATATATTTT.

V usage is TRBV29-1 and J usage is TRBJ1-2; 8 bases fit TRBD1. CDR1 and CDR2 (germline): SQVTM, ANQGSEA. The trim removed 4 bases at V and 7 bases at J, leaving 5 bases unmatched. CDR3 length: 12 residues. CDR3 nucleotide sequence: TGCAGCGTTGCCAGGGGGCTAGGTGGCTACACCTTC. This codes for CSVARGLGGYTF. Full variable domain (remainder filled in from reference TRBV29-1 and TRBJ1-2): SAVISQKPSRDICQRGTSLTIQCQVDSQVTMMFWYRQQPGQSLTLIATANQGSEATYESGFVIDKFPISRPNLTFSTLTVSNMSPEDSSIYLCSVARGLGGYTFGSGTRLTVV.

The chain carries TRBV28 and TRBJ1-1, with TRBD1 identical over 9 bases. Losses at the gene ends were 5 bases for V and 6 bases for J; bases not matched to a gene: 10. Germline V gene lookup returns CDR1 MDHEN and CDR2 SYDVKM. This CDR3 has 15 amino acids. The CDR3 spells CASSHGDRETSEAFF. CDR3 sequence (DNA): TGTGCCAGCAGTCATGGGGACAGGGAAACGTCTGAAGCTTTCTTT. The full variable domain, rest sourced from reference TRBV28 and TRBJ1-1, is DVKVTQSSRYLVKRTGEKVFLECVQDMDHENMFWYRQDPGLGLRLIYFSYDVKMKEKGDIPEGYSVSREKKERFSLILESASTNQTSMYLCASSHGDRETSEAFFGQGTRLTVV.

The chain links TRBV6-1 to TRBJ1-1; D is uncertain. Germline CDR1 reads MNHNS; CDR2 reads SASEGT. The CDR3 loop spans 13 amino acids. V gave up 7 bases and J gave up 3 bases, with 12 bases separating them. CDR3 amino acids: CASKLTQDTEAFF. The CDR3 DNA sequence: TGTGCCAGCAAGTTAACTCAGGACACTGAAGCTTTCTTT.

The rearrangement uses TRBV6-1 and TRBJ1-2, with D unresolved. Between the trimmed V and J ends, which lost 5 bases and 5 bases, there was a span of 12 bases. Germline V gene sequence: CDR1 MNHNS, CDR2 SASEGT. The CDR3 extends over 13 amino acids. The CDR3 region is CASSSNPRYGYTF. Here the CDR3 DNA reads TGTGCCAGCAGTTCCAATCCCCGGTATGGCTACACCTTC.

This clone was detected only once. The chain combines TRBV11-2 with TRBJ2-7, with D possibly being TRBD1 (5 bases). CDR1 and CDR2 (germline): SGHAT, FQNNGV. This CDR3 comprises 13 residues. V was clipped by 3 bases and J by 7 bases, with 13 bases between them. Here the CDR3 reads CASSFTGRLEQYF. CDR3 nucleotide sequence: TGTGCCAGCAGCTTTACAGGCCGATTGGAGCAGTACTTC.

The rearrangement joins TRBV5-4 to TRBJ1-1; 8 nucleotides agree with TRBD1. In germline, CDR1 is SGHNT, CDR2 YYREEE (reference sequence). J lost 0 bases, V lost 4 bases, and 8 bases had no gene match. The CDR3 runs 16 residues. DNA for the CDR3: TGTGCCAGCAGCGACAGGGGCGCAGTTTTGAACACTGAAGCTTTCTTT. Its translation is CASSDRGAVLNTEAFF.

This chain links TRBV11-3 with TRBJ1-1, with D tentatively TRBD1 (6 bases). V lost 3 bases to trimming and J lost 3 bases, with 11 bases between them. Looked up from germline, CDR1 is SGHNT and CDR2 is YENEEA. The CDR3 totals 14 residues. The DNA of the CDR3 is TGTGCCAGCAGCTTTTTAGGGGGGGACACTGAAGCTTTCTTT. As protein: CASSFLGGDTEAFF. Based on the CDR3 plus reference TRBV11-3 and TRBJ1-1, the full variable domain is EAGVVQSPRYKIIEKKQPVAFWCNPISGHNTLYWYLQNLGQGPELLIRYENEEAVDDSQLPKDRFSAERLKGVDSTLKIQPAELGDSAVYLCASSFLGGDTEAFFGQGTRLTVV.

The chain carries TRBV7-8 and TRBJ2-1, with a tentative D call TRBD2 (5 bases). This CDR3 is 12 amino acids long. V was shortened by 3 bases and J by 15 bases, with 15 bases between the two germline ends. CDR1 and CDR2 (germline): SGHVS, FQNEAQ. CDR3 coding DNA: TGTGCCAGCAGCTTTAGCGACGGTCCGGGGTTCTTC. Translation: CASSFSDGPGFF.